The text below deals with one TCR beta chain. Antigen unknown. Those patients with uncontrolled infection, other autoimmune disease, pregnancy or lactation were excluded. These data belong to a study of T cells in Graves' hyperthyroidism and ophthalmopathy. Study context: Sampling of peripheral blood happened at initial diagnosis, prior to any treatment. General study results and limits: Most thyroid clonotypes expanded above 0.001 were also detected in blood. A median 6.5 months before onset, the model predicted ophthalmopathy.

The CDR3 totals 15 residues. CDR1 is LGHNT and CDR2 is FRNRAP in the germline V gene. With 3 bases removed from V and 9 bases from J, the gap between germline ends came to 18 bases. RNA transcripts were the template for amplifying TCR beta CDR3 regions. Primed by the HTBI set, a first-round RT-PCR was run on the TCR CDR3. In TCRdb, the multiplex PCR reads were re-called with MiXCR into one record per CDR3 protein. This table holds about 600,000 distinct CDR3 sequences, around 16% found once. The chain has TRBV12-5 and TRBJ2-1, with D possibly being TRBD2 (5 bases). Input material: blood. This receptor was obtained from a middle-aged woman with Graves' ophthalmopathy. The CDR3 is CASGFKHERYGEQFF. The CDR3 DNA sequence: TGTGCTAGTGGTTTCAAACACGAGCGGTACGGTGAGCAGTTCTTC.